Given below is one T cell receptor beta chain in context. Its antigen is unknown. The data stem from a study of cytomegalovirus exposure and HLA in healthy donors. The study ran its PCR with 60 Vbeta and 13 Jbeta primers. Only in-frame clones appear in the TCRdb table, and some are missing; sequencing was by immunoSEQ multiplex PCR. The table lists about 89,000 clones, under 85% of them singletons. Study-level findings and limits: The study labeled 164 TCR beta chains cytomegalovirus-associated.

Germline CDR1 and CDR2: SGHRS and YFSETQ. The CDR3 has 17 amino acids. The ends lost 2 bases at V and 10 bases at J; junction bases unmatched: 12. The specimen sequenced was PBMCs. This sequence was found in a female donor in good health and CMV-seropositive. The chain is built from TRBV5-1 and TRBJ2-1; TRBD2 matches at 13 bases. CDR3 region: CASSFRGLAGDFYEQFF. The CDR3 DNA is TGCGCCAGCAGCTTTCGTGGACTAGCGGGAGATTTTTACGAGCAGTTCTTC.